This TCR beta chain is drawn from a study of T cell responses to AZD1222 COVID-19 vaccine. Study-wide results and caveats: The study reported that nearly half of spike-specific TCRs target unmutated variant regions. Along spike, vaccine-associated CD4 TCRs were found throughout, with dominance at 160-218 and 743-854. Clonal diversity may have been underestimated in mostly white British donors. None of the repertoires were sampled until the peak T cell response had passed.

Sequencing was performed with immunoSEQ multiplex PCR; in TCRdb, only in-frame clones are kept and a portion is missing. The sample shows fewer than 200,000 clones, approximately 91% of them seen only once. Trimming shortened V by 5 bases and J by 3 bases, and 19 bases separated the two germline ends. CDR1 is KGHSH, CDR2 LQKENI, per germline. The CDR3 has 16 amino acids. In the case of this clone: Its specificity is not known.

Sample: peripheral blood, taken on day 0 of AZD1222 vaccination. The source is an adult in good health. The V gene is TRBV18, the J gene TRBJ1-2, with TRBD1 as a possible D gene (6 bases). The CDR3 spells CASSESTGPSYYGYTF. CDR3 bases: TGTGCCAGCTCAGAATCGACAGGTCCATCGTACTATGGCTACACCTTC. The whole variable domain, filled in from reference TRBV18 and TRBJ1-2, reads NAGVMQNPRHLVRRRGQEARLRCSPMKGHSHVYWYRQLPEEGLKFMVYLQKENIIDESGMPKERFSAEFPKEGPSILRIQQVVRGDSAAYFCASSESTGPSYYGYTFGSGTRLTVV.